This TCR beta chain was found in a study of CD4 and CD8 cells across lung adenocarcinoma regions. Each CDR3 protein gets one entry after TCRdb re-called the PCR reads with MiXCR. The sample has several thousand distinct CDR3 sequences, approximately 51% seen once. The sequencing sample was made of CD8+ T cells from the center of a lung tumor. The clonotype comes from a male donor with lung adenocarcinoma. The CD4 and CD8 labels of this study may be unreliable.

CDR3 residues: CASKGVMNTEAFF. For the CDR3, the DNA is TGTGCCAGCAAAGGGGTCATGAACACTGAAGCTTTCTTT. This rearrangement joins TRBV6-1 to TRBJ1-1; possibly TRBD1 for D (5 bases). The CDR3 consists of 13 residues. V shed 7 bases and J shed 0 bases, with 9 bases lying between them. Per germline, CDR1 MNHNS and CDR2 SASEGT.